The TCR beta chain under discussion was sequenced for a study of beta chain features in type 1 diabetes. About the research overall: Age, gender and cell yields were similar between patients and healthy donors.

Turning to this clone: The antigen remains unidentified.

General observations from the study: The naive, central memory and Treg TCRB repertoires looked more alike in patients than they did in healthy donors. Shorter templates may be favored by PCR, equally so in patients and controls. Type 1 diabetes patients had moderately but significantly shorter TCRB CDR3s in all four CD4+ subsets.

Germline values: CDR1 SGHVS, CDR2 FNYEAQ. The CDR3 runs to 14 residues. V was pared by 5 bases and J by 5 bases, with 6 bases of the junction left unmatched. Expressed TCRB transcripts got sequenced, as all isolated RNA was reverse transcribed. Data came from immunoSEQ multiplex PCR; TCRdb stores just in-frame clones and leaves some out. The sample lists fewer than 300,000 clones, about a tenth occurring once. The sequence came from a man aged 30 to 45 with type 1 diabetes. This rearrangement joins TRBV7-6 to TRBJ2-7; TRBD1 aligns across 10 bases. The material sequenced was naive CD4+ T cells from blood. In DNA form, the CDR3 reads TGTGCCAGCAGCCGCGGACAGGGGGGAAACGAGCAGTACTTC. Translation gives CASSRGQGGNEQYF.